The entry that follows covers one T cell receptor (beta chain) sequence. The antigen is unknown. Generated by immunoSEQ multiplex PCR, the TCRdb table keeps only in-frame clones and is missing some. The table records about 140,000 clones, more than 75% of them present only once. This sample was taken from a study of T cell responses to AZD1222 COVID-19 vaccine. V was trimmed by 5 bases and J by 0 bases, leaving 17 bases between them. Per germline, CDR1 SEHNR and CDR2 FQNEAQ (reference sequence). CDR3 length: 17 residues. Findings and caveats of the study: Increased Spike-specific TCR breadth and depth were observed after two AZD1222 doses. Repertoires were collected only later (after the peak T cell response had occurred).

The clonotype originates from an adult who received the AZD1222 COVID-19 vaccine. The chain couples TRBV7-9 to TRBJ1-3; D not resolved. The specimen was peripheral blood, collected 28 days after the second AZD1222 dose. CDR3 in amino acids: CASSPWPGLSSGNTIYF. Written as DNA, the CDR3 is TGTGCCAGCAGCCCCTGGCCAGGCTTGAGCTCTGGAAACACCATATATTTT.